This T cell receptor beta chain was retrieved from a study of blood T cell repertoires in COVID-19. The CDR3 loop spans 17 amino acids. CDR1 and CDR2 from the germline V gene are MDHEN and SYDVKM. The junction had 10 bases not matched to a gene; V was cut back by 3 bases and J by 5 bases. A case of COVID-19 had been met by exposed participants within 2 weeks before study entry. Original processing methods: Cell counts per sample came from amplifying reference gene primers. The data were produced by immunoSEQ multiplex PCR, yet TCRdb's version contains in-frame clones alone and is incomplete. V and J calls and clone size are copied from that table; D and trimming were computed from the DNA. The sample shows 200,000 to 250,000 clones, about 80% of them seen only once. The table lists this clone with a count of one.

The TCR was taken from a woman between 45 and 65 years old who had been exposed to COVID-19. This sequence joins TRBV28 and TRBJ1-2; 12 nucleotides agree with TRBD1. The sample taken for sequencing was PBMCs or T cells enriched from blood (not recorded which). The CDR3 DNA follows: TGTGCCAGCAGTTTTGGGACAGGGGGCGGTGAGAGGTATGGCTACACCTTC. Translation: CASSFGTGGGERYGYTF.